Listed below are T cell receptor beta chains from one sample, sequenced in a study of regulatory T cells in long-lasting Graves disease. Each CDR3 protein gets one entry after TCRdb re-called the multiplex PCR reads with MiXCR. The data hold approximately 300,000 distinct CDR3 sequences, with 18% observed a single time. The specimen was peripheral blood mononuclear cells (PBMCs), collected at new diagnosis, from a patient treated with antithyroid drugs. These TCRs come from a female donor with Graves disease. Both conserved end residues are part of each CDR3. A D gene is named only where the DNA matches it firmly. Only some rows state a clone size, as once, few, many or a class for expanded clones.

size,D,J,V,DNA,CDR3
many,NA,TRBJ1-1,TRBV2,TGTGCCAGCAGTCCGGAAATGAACACTGAAGCTTTCTTT,CASSPEMNTEAFF
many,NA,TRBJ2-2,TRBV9,TGTGCCAGCAGCTACACAGCAACCGGGGAGCTGTTTTTT,CASSYTATGELFF
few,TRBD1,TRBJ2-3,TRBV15,TGTGCCACCAGCAGAGTCCCCCAAGGGGGCGACACAGATACGCAGTATTTT,CATSRVPQGGDTDTQYF
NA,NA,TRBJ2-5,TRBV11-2,TGTGCCAGCAGGGGGATACGGGGGCCCAACAGGGAAGAGACCCAGTACTTC,CASRGIRGPNREETQYF
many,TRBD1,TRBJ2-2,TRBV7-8,TGTGCCAGCAGCGCGGGGACAGGGGGCTTTGCGAACACCGGGGAGCTGTTTTTT,CASSAGTGGFANTGELFF
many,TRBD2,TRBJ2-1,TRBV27,TGTGCCAGCAGAACGAGCGGGAACTCCTACAATGAGCAGTTCTTC,CASRTSGNSYNEQFF
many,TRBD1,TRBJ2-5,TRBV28,TGTGCCAGCAGCAGCGGCGGACAGGGGCCAAAGACCCAGTACTTC,CASSSGGQGPKTQYF
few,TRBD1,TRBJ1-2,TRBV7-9,TGTGCCAGCAGCTCACGGGGACAGAGACTCACTGGCTACACCTTC,CASSSRGQRLTGYTF
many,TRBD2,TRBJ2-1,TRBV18,TGTGCCAGCTCACCACGTACTCTAGCGGGGTACAATGAGCAGTTCTTC,CASSPRTLAGYNEQFF
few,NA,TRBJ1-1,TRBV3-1,TGTGCCAGCAGCCGGACACCAAGGACTGAAGGCACTGAAGCTTTCTTT,CASSRTPRTEGTEAFF
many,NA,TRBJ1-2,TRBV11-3,TGTGCCAGCAGCCCAATAGCGGGCGGGAAAGCTAACTATGGCTACACCTTC,CASSPIAGGKANYGYTF
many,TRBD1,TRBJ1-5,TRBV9,TGTGCCAGCAGCCCGGGGACAGGGGTCCATCAGCCCCAGCATTTT,CASSPGTGVHQPQHF
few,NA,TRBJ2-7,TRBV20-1,TGCAGTGCCGCTTTCTCAGGGGGGCCCTACGAGCAGTACTTC,CSAAFSGGPYEQYF
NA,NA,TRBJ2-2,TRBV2,TGTGCAGGGCGGGCAGGGAACACCGGGGAGCTGTTTTTT,CAGRAGNTGELFF
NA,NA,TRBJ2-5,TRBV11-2,TGTGCCAGCAGCCGAACGTCGGAGACCCAGTACTTC,CASSRTSETQYF
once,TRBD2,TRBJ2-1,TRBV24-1,TGTGCCACCAGTGATCCCCAAGCGGGCGGGGGTAATGAGCAGTTCTTC,CATSDPQAGGGNEQFF
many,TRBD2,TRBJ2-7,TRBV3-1,TGTGCCAGCAGCTTCCGGGAGGCTCTTGGCGAGCAGTACTTC,CASSFREALGEQYF
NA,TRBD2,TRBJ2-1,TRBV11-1,TGTGCCAGCAGCTTTGGGACTAGCGGGATCCACAATGAGCAGTTCTTC,CASSFGTSGIHNEQFF
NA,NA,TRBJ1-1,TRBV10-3,TGTGCCATCAGTGAGGGGTACTCGATTAACACTGAAGCTTTCTTT,CAISEGYSINTEAFF
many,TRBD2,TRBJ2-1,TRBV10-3,TGTGCGTCCGTAGCGGGACCGACCTACAATGAGCAGTTCTTC,CASVAGPTYNEQFF
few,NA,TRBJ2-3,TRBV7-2,TGTGCCAGCAGCTTAGCCTCGGGGCAGCATTCAGATACGCAGTATTTT,CASSLASGQHSDTQYF
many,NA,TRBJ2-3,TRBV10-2,TGCGCCAGCAGGTCTTGGGATACGCAGTATTTT,CASRSWDTQYF
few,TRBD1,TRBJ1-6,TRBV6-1,TGTGCCAGCAGCCCCTCGGGACAGCATAATTCACCCCTCCACTTT,CASSPSGQHNSPLHF